This T cell receptor (beta chain) was identified in a study of regulatory T cells in long-lasting Graves disease. J lost 4 bases, V lost 9 bases, and 6 bases had no gene match. The CDR3 covers 13 residues. Germline lookup yields CDR1 SNHLY and CDR2 FYNNEI. Details on this clonotype: A much larger clone differs by one base, so this may be a read error.

Specified time point: persistent/refractory GD, antithyroid drugs over 5 years with positive TRAb. RNA extracted from PBMCs served as the sequencing template. The authors built TCR beta libraries using iRepertoire HTBI primers and Arm-PCR of CDR3 regions. TCRdb used MiXCR to reprocess the multiplex PCR reads, holding one entry per CDR3 protein. The sample gives 500,000 to 700,000 distinct CDR3 sequences, around 32% of which show up once; about 40% is in the top ten. The chain uses TRBV2 and TRBJ1-2; 9 bases line up with TRBD1. This specimen was peripheral blood mononuclear cells (PBMCs), taken when the disease was refractory, from a patient treated with antithyroid drugs. The source is a female donor with Graves disease. The DNA for the CDR3 is TGTGCCAGAAGAAGGGACAGGGTCTATGGCTACACCTTC. Translated, it gives CARRRDRVYGYTF.